Included here is one T cell receptor (beta chain) sequence, with context. These data come from a study of blood T cell repertoires in COVID-19. On the study more broadly: There were acute and convalescent COVID-19 samples, and they came from the United States, Italy and Spain. Sources were T cells, B-cell-depleted T cells, or PBMCs; the material itself was cDNA or gDNA.

V trimming: 0 bases; J trimming: 4 bases; junction bases outside the gene matches: 1. Germline CDR1 is ENHRY and CDR2 is SYGVKD. CDR3 length: 14 residues. Source study methods: Reference gene primer amplification gave estimated nucleated cell counts. TCRdb's table, derived via immunoSEQ multiplex PCR, lists solely in-frame clones and lacks some. V, J and clone size reflect that table, while D and trimming were determined from the DNA. Of 40,000 or so clones in the sample, roughly 80% were seen once. This chain uses TRBV10-3 with TRBJ1-2, with 8 bases lining up with TRBD1. The TCR originated in a man aged 50-60 years with active COVID-19. Material for sequencing was peripheral blood. The CDR3 loop reads CAISESGQGYGYTF. The CDR3 DNA follows: TGTGCCATCAGTGAGTCAGGACAGGGCTATGGCTACACCTTC.